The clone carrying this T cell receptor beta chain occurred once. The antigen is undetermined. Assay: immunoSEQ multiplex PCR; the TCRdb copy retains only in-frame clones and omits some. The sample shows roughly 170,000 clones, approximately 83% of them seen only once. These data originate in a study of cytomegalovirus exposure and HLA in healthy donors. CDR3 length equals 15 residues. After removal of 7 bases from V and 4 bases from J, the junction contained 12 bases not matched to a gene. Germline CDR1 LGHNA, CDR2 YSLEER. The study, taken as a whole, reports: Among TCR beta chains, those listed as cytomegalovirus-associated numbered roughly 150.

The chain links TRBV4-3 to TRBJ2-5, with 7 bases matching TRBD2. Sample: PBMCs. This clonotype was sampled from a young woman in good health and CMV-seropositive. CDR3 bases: TGCGCCAGCACCCCTCACGGGGGGATCGGAGAGACCCAGTACTTC. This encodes CASTPHGGIGETQYF.